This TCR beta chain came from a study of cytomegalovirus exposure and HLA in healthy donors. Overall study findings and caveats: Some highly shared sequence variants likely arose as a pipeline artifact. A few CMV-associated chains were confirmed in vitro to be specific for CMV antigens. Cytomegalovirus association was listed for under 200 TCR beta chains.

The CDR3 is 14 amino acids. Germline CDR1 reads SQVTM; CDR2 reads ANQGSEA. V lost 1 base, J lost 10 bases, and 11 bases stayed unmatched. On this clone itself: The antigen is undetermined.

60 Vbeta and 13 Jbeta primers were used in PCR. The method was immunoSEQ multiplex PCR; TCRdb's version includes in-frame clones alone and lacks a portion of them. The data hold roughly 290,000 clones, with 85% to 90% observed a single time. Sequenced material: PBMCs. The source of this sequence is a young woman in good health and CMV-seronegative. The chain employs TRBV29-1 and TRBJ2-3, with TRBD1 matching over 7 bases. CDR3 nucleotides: TGCAGCGTTGAAGGCACCGAACAGGGGTCGTCGCAGTATTTT. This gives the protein CSVEGTEQGSSQYF.